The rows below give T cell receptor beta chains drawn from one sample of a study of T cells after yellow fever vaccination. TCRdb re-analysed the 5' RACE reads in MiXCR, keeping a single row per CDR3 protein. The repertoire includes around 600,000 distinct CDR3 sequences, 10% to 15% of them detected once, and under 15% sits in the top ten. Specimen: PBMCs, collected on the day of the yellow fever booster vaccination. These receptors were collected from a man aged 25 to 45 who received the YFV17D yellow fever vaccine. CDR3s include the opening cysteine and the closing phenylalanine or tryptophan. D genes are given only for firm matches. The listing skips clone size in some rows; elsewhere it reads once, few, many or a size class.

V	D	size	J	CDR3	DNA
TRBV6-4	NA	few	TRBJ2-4	CASSEIPGHGNIQYF	TGTGCCAGCAGTGAGATACCGGGACACGGAAACATTCAGTACTTC
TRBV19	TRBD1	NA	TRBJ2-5	CASSAYRGETQYF	TGTGCCAGTAGTGCTTACAGGGGGGAGACCCAGTACTTC
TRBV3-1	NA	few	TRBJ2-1	CASSQLSGPYNEQFF	TGTGCCAGCAGCCAACTAAGCGGTCCCTACAATGAGCAGTTCTTC
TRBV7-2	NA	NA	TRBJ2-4	CASSLGVSNIQYF	TGTGCCAGCAGCTTAGGGGTTTCGAACATTCAGTACTTC
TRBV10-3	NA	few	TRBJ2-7	CAIRGSLISYEQYF	TGTGCCATCCGAGGCTCCTTGATATCCTACGAGCAGTACTTC
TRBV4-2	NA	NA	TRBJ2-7	CASSFSVGGHYEQYF	TGTGCCAGCAGCTTTTCAGTTGGAGGCCACTACGAGCAGTACTTC
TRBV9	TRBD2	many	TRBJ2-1	CASSVATGGGYNEQFF	TGTGCCAGCAGCGTAGCTACTGGCGGGGGATACAATGAGCAGTTCTTC
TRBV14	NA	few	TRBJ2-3	CASSQGRAWVITDTQYF	TGTGCCAGCAGCCAAGGCCGGGCGTGGGTGATCACAGATACGCAGTATTTT
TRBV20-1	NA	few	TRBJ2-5	CSGQDGGVETQYF	TGCAGTGGACAAGACGGGGGAGTGGAGACCCAGTACTTC
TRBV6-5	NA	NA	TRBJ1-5	CASSSPSGPEQPQHF	TGTGCCAGCAGTTCCCCGAGCGGTCCGGAGCAGCCCCAGCATTTT
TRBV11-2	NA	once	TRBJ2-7	CASSLDGLPYEQYF	TGTGCCAGCAGCTTAGACGGTCTCCCATACGAGCAGTACTTC
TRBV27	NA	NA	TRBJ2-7	CASSLYGPYEQYF	TGTGCCAGCAGTTTGTACGGCCCTTACGAGCAGTACTTC
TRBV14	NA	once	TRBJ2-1	CASSQDMIGNEQFF	TGTGCCAGCAGCCAAGACATGATTGGCAATGAGCAGTTCTTC
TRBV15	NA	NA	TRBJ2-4	CATSRDGVSPSAKNIQYF	TGTGCCACCAGCAGAGATGGAGTCTCCCCGAGCGCCAAAAACATTCAGTACTTC
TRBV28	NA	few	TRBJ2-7	CASSLGGGLTRRGYEQYF	TGTGCCAGCAGTTTAGGTGGGGGGTTGACTAGAAGAGGCTACGAGCAGTACTTC
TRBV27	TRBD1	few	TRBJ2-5	CASSFDRGGQETQYF	TGTGCCAGCAGTTTCGACAGGGGAGGACAAGAGACCCAGTACTTC
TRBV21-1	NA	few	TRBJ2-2	CQPPRERCTGELFF	TGTCAGCCCCCCCGGGAGAGGTGCACCGGGGAGCTGTTTTTT
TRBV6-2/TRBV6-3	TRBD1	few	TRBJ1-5	CASSRQGIGNQPQHF	TGTGCCAGCAGCAGACAGGGGATAGGCAATCAGCCCCAGCATTTT
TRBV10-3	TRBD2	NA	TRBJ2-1	CAIRPAGSSYNEQFF	TGTGCCATCAGGCCAGCGGGGAGCTCCTACAATGAGCAGTTCTTC
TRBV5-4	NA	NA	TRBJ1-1	CASSTRDGEAFF	TGTGCCAGCAGCACCCGGGACGGGGAAGCTTTCTTT
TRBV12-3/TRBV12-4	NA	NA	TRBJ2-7	CASSFYGVNEQYF	TGTGCCAGCAGTTTCTATGGGGTAAACGAGCAGTACTTC
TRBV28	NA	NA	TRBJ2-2	CASSTQTTRNTGELFF	TGTGCCAGCAGTACCCAGACTACTAGGAACACCGGGGAGCTGTTTTTT
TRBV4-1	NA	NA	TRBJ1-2	CASSQDSSGHYGYTF	TGCGCCAGCAGCCAAGACAGCAGTGGTCACTATGGCTACACCTTC
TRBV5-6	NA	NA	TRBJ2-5	CASSRENRAQETQYF	TGTGCCAGCAGCCGCGAAAACAGGGCCCAAGAGACCCAGTACTTC
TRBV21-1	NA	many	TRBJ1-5	CASSFNQPQHF	TGTGCCAGCAGCTTCAATCAGCCCCAGCATTTT
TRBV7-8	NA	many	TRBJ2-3	CASRKGASDTQYF	TGTGCCAGCAGAAAAGGGGCCTCAGATACGCAGTATTTT
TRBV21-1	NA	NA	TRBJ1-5	CASSKPTGVDQPQHF	TGTGCCAGCAGCAAACCGACAGGGGTGGATCAGCCCCAGCATTTT
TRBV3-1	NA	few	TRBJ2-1	CACSQDETGLFSYNEQFF	TGTGCCTGCAGCCAAGATGAGACGGGACTTTTCTCCTACAATGAGCAGTTCTTC
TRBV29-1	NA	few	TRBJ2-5	CSVEDFGQQETQYF	TGCAGCGTTGAAGATTTCGGACAGCAAGAGACCCAGTACTTC
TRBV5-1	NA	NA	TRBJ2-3	CASSLGSGSVDYADTQYF	TGCGCCAGCAGCCTAGGGAGCGGGTCAGTTGATTATGCAGATACGCAGTATTTT
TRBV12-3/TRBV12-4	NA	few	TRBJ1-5	CASSSTNSNQPQHF	TGTGCCAGCAGTTCTACTAATAGCAATCAGCCCCAGCATTTT
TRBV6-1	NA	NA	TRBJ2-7	CASSRGVGTYEQYF	TGTGCCAGCAGCCGTGGGGTGGGCACCTACGAGCAGTACTTC
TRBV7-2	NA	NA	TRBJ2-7	CASSQTGTLDEQYF	TGTGCCAGCAGCCAGACAGGCACCTTGGACGAGCAGTACTTC
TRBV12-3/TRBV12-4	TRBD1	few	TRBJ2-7	CASGTVFYEQYF	TGTGCCTCCGGGACAGTGTTCTACGAGCAGTACTTC
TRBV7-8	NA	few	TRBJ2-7	CASEGSGEQYF	TGTGCCAGCGAGGGGAGCGGCGAGCAGTACTTC
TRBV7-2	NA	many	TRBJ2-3	CASSWDGGSSRDTQYF	TGTGCCAGCAGCTGGGATGGGGGTTCATCCCGAGATACGCAGTATTTT
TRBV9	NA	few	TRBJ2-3	CASSVSSGRAATDTQYF	TGTGCCAGCAGCGTATCCTCCGGAAGGGCTGCAACAGATACGCAGTATTTT
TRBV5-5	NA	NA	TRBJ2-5	CASSKGQETQYF	TGTGCCAGCAGCAAAGGGCAAGAGACCCAGTACTTC
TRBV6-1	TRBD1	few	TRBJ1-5	CASSITGGLQPQHF	TGTGCCAGCAGTATAACAGGGGGTCTTCAGCCCCAGCATTTT
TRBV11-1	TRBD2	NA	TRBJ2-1	CASSAASRGLAVSYNEQFF	TGTGCCAGCAGCGCCGCGTCTAGGGGACTAGCGGTCTCCTACAATGAGCAGTTCTTC
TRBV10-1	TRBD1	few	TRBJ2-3	CASSEPGQGDTQYF	TGCGCCAGCAGTGAGCCCGGACAGGGAGATACGCAGTATTTT
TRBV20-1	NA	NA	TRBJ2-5	CSARALGRSETQYF	TGCAGTGCTAGAGCCTTAGGGAGAAGTGAGACCCAGTACTTC
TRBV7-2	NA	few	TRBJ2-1	CASSLALSNNEQFF	TGTGCCAGCAGCTTAGCGCTGTCAAACAATGAGCAGTTCTTC
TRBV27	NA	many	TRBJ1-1	CASSYSANTEAFF	TGTGCCAGCAGTTATTCGGCGAACACTGAAGCTTTCTTT
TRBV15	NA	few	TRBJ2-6	CATSRGGRGANVLTF	TGTGCCACCAGCAGAGGGGGACGTGGGGCCAACGTCCTGACTTTC
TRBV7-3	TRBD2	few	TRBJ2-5	CASSPEAGGQETQYF	TGTGCCAGCAGCCCGGAAGCGGGAGGACAAGAGACCCAGTACTTC
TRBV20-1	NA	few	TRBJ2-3	CSACSSGPGTDTQYF	TGCAGTGCTTGTTCTTCGGGACCTGGTACAGATACGCAGTATTTT
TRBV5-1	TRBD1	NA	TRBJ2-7	CASSQGTGSAYEQYF	TGCGCCAGCAGCCAGGGGACAGGGTCGGCCTACGAGCAGTACTTC
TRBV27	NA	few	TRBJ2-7	CASSWIRSGSFYEQYF	TGTGCCAGCAGTTGGATCCGGAGCGGCAGCTTCTACGAGCAGTACTTC
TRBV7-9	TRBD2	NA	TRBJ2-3	CASSFGLAANTDTQYF	TGTGCCAGCAGCTTCGGACTAGCGGCTAACACAGATACGCAGTATTTT
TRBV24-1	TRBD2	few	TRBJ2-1	CATSVGAGSYNEQFF	TGTGCCACCAGTGTCGGAGCGGGAAGCTACAATGAGCAGTTCTTC
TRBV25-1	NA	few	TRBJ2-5	CASSELGAVETQYF	TGTGCCAGCAGTGAATTAGGAGCGGTGGAGACCCAGTACTTC
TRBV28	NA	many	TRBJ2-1	CASSFQVMGNEQFF	TGTGCCAGCAGTTTTCAGGTCATGGGGAATGAGCAGTTCTTC
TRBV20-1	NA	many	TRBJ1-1	CSALAITPQGPNTEAFF	TGCAGTGCTCTTGCAATTACCCCTCAGGGACCGAACACTGAAGCTTTCTTT
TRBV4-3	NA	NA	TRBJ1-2	CASSQALGGFYGYTF	TGCGCCAGCAGCCAAGCCCTAGGCGGGTTTTATGGCTACACCTTC